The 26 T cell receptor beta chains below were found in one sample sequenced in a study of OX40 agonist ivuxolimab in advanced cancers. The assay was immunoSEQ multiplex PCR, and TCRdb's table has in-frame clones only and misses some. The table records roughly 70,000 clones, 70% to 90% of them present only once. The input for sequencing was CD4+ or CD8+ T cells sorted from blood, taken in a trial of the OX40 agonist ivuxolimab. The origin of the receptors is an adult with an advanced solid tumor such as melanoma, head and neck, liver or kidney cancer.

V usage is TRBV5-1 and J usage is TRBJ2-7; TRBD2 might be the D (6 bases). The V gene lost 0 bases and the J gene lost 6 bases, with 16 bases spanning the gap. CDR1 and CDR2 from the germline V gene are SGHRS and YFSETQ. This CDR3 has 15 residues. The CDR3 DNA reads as TGCGCCAGCAGCTTGGTTCCCACTAGCTCTGGCGAGCAGTACTTC. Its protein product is CASSLVPTSSGEQYF.

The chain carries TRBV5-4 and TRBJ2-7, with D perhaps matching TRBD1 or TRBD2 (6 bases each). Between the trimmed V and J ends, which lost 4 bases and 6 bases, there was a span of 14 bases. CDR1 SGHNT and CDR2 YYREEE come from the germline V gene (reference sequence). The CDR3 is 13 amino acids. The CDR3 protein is CASSRLGGGEQYF. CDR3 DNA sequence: TGTGCCAGCAGCCGACTAGGGGGAGGCGAGCAGTACTTC.

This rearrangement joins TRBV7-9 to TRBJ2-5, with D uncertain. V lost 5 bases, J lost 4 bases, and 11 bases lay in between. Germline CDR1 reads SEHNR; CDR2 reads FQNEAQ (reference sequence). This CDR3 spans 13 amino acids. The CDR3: CASSTTQIETQYF. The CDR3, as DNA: TGTGCCAGCAGCACGACTCAGATAGAGACCCAGTACTTC.

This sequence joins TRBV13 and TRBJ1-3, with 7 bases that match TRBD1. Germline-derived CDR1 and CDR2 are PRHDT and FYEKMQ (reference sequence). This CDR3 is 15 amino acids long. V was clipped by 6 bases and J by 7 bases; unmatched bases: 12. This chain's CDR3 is CASRSRAGGENTIYF. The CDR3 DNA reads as TGTGCCAGCAGGTCCCGGGCAGGGGGAGAGAACACCATATATTTT.

The CDR3 reads CASSSWAEEGANVLTF. CDR3 in DNA: TGTGCCAGCAGCAGCTGGGCTGAGGAAGGGGCCAACGTCCTGACTTTC. The chain is built from TRBV7-6 and TRBJ2-6, with D unclear. Germline V gene sequence: CDR1 SGHVS, CDR2 FNYEAQ. Trimming took 5 bases from V and 4 from J, leaving 15 bases between them. The CDR3 consists of 16 residues.

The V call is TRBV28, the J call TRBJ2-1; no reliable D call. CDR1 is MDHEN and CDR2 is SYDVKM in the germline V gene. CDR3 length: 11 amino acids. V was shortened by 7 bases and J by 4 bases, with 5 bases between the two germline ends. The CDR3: CASIGYNEQFF. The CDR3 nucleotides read TGTGCCAGCATCGGGTACAATGAGCAGTTCTTC.

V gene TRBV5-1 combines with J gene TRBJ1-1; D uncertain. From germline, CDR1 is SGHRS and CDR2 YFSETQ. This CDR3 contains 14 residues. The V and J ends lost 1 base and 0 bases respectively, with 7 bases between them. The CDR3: CASSLQQMNTEAFF. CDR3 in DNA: TGCGCCAGCAGCTTGCAACAGATGAACACTGAAGCTTTCTTT.

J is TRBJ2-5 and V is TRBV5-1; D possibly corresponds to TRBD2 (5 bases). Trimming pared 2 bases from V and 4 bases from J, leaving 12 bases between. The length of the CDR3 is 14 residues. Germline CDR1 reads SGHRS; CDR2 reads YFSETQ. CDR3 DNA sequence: TGCGCCAGCAGCTTCGAGGGAGATGGAGAGACCCAGTACTTC. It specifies CASSFEGDGETQYF.

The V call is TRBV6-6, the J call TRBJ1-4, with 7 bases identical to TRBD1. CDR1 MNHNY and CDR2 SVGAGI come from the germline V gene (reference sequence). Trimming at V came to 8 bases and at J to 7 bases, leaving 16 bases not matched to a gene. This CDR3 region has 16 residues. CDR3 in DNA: TGTGCCAGCCGTACCCAGGGGGACCTGGCGGGTGAAAAACTGTTTTTT. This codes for CASRTQGDLAGEKLFF.

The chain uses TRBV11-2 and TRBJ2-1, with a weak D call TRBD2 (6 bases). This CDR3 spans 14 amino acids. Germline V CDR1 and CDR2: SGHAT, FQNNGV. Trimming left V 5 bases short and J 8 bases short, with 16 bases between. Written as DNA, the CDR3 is TGTGCCAGCAGCGTGGGACTGGCCTGGGATGAGCAGTTCTTC. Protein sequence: CASSVGLAWDEQFF. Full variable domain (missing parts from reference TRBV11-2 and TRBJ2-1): EAGVAQSPRYKIIEKRQSVAFWCNPISGHATLYWYQQILGQGPKLLIQFQNNGVVDDSQLPKDRFSAERLKGVDSTLKIQPAKLEDSAVYLCASSVGLAWDEQFFGPGTRLTVL.

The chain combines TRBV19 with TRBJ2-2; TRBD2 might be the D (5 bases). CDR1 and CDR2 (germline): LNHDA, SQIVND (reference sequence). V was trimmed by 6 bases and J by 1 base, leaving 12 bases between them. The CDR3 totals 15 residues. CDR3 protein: CASSRSGGNTGELFF. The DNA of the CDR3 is TGTGCCAGTAGCAGGAGTGGAGGGAACACCGGGGAGCTGTTTTTT. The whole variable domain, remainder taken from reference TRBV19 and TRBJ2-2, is DGGITQSPKYLFRKEGQNVTLSCEQNLNHDAMYWYRQDPGQGLRLIYYSQIVNDFQKGDIAEGYSVSREKKESFPLTVTSAQKNPTAFYLCASSRSGGNTGELFFGEGSRLTVL.

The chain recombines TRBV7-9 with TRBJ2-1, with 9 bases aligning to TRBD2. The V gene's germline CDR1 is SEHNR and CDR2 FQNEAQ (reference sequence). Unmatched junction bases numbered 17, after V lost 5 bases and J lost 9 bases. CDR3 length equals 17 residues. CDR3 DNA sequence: TGTGCCAGCAGCCTGCTTGCTCTAGCGGGAAGCTTGGGTGAGCAGTTCTTC. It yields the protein CASSLLALAGSLGEQFF. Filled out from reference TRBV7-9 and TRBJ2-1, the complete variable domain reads DTGVSQNPRHKITKRGQNVTFRCDPISEHNRLYWYRQTLGQGPEFLTYFQNEAQLEKSRLLSDRFSAERPKGSFSTLEIQRTEQGDSAMYLCASSLLALAGSLGEQFFGPGTRLTVL.

CDR3 nucleotides: TGCGCCAGCAGCCCAAATATGAACACTGAAGCTTTCTTT. Its protein product is CASSPNMNTEAFF. The gene calls are TRBV5-1 and TRBJ1-1; D gene unclear. Between the trimmed V and J ends, which lost 4 bases and 0 bases, there was a span of 7 bases. Germline V gene lookup returns CDR1 SGHRS and CDR2 YFSETQ. This CDR3 has 13 residues.

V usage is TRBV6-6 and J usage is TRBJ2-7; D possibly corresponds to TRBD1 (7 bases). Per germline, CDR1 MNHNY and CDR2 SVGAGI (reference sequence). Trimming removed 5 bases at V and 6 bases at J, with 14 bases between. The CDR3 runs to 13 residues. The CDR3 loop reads CASSPVQGGEQYF. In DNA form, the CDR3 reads TGTGCCAGCAGTCCCGTCCAGGGGGGCGAGCAGTACTTC.

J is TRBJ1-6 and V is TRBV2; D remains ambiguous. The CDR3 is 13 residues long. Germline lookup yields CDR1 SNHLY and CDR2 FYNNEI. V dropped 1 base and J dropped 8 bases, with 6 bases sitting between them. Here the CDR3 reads CASSEDRDSPLHF. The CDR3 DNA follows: TGTGCCAGCAGTGAAGATAGGGATTCACCCCTCCACTTT.

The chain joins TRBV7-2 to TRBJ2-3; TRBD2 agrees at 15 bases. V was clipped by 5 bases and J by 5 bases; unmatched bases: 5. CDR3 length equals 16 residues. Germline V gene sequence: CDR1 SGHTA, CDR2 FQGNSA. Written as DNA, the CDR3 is TGTGCCAGCAGCCCGGGACTAGCGGGAGGAGAAGATACGCAGTATTTT. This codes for CASSPGLAGGEDTQYF.

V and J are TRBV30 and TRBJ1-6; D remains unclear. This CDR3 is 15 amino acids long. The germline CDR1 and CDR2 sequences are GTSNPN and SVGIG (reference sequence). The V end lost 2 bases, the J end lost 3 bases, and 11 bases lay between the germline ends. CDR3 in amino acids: CAWSSGVNYNSPLHF. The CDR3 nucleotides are TGTGCCTGGAGTTCCGGGGTCAACTATAATTCACCCCTCCACTTT.

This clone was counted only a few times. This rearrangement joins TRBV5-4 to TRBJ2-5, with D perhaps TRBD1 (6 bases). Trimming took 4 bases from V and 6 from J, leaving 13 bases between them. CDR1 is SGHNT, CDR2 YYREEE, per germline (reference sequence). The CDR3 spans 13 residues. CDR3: CASSPGDRQTQYF. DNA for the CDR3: TGTGCCAGCAGCCCGGGCGACAGGCAGACCCAGTACTTC.

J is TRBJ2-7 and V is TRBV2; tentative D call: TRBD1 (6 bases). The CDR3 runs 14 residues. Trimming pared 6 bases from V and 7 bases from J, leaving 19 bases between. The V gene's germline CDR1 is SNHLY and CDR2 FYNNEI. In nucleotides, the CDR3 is TGTGCCAGCAGCGCCTCGTTGTGGGGGCGGGAGCAGTACTTC. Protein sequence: CASSASLWGREQYF.

CDR3 residues: CSVEQVGEQFF. As DNA, the CDR3 is TGCAGCGTTGAGCAGGTTGGGGAGCAGTTCTTC. The rearrangement links TRBV29-1 to TRBJ2-1; D not resolved. The CDR3 runs 11 residues. Trimming took 3 bases from V and 10 from J, leaving 10 bases between them. Germline assignment: CDR1 SQVTM and CDR2 ANQGSEA.

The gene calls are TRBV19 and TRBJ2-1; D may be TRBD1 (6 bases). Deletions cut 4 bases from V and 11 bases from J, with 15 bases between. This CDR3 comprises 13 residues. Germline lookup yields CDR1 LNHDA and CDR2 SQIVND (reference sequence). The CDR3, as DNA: TGTGCCAGTAGTACCGTTACAGGGTCAAAGCAGTTCTTC. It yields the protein CASSTVTGSKQFF.

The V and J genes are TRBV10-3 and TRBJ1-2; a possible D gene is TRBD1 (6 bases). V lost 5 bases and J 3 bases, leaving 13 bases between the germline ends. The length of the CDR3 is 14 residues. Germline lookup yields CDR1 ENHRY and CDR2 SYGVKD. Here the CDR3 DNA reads TGTGCCATCAGTACGTCGGACAGCTACTATGGCTACACCTTC. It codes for CAISTSDSYYGYTF.

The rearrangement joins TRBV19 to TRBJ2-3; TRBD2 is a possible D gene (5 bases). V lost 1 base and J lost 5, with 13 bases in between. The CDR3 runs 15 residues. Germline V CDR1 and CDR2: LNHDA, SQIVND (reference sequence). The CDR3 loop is CASSIGLNRGDTQYF. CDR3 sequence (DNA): TGTGCCAGTAGTATAGGGCTGAACCGGGGAGATACGCAGTATTTT.

The DNA of the CDR3 is TGTGCCAGCAGTTTAAACAGGGGGCGGGGGACTGAAGCTTTCTTT. This codes for CASSLNRGRGTEAFF. The V call is TRBV27, the J call TRBJ1-1; 9 bases are shared with TRBD1. The junction had 6 bases not matched to a gene; V was cut back by 2 bases and J by 5 bases. The CDR3 length is 15 residues. Germline assignment: CDR1 MNHEY and CDR2 SMNVEV (reference sequence).

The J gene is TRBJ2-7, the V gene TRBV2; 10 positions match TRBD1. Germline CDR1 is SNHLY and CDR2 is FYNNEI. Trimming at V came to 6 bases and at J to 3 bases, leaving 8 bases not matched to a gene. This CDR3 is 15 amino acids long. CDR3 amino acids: CASRRGTGAFYEQYF. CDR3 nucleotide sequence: TGTGCCAGCAGGAGAGGGACAGGGGCCTTCTACGAGCAGTACTTC.

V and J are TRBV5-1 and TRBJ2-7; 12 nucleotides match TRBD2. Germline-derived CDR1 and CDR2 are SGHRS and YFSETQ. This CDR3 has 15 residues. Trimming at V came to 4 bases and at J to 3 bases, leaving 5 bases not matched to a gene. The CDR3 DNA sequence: TGCGCCAGCAGCCCGACTAGCGGGAGTTACTACGAGCAGTACTTC. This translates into CASSPTSGSYYEQYF.